The 9 T cell receptor beta chains below were found in one sample sequenced in a study of shared clonotypes between healthy human individuals. Produced via immunoSEQ multiplex PCR; TCRdb's table is partial and in-frame only. Here the sample spans about 1.1 million clones, approximately 75% being singletons. The sequenced material came from memory CD4+ T cells from PBMCs. The subset: CD45RA-negative fraction. These receptors were taken from a man younger than 35 in good health. Some clones in this sample may be carry-over from other donors' samples.

The rearrangement uses TRBV7-2 and TRBJ1-1; a possible D gene is TRBD1 (5 bases). The germline CDR1 and CDR2 sequences are SGHTA and FQGNSA. The CDR3 length is 11 residues. V was clipped by 8 bases and J by 5 bases, with 9 bases between them. CDR3 sequence: CASARGTEAFF. CDR3 coding DNA: TGTGCCAGCGCGAGGGGAACTGAAGCTTTCTTT. Full variable domain (rest looked up from reference TRBV7-2 and TRBJ1-1): GAGVSQSPSNKVTEKGKDVELRCDPISGHTALYWYRQSLGQGLEFLIYFQGNSAPDKSGLPSDRFSAERTGGSVSTLTIQRTQQEDSAVYLCASARGTEAFFGQGTRLTVV.

This sequence joins TRBV6-6 and TRBJ1-2; D unclear. There are 13 residues in the CDR3. CDR1 is MNHNY, CDR2 SVGAGI, per germline (reference sequence). Trimming cost V 0 bases and J 5 bases, with 7 bases left between them. The CDR3 DNA reads TGTGCCAGCAGTTACTCGGTGGGGTATGGCTACACCTTC. Translated: CASSYSVGYGYTF.

The CDR3 bases are TGTGCCAGTAGTGCGGGGACTAGCGGGAGGAAGCGATACGAGCAGTACTTC. It encodes CASSAGTSGRKRYEQYF. The chain uses TRBV19 and TRBJ2-7, with 15 bases lining up with TRBD2. The CDR3 is 17 residues long. The V segment lost 5 bases and the J segment 4 bases; nucleotides outside the gene matches: 9. The germline V gene has CDR1 LNHDA and CDR2 SQIVND (reference sequence).

This clone was recorded at least ten times. V usage is TRBV6-1 and J usage is TRBJ2-3, with D possibly called TRBD1 or TRBD2 (5 bases each). Germline V gives CDR1 MNHNS, CDR2 SASEGT. V gave up 1 base and J gave up 5 bases, with 13 bases separating them. The CDR3 has 15 residues. The CDR3 spells CASSEVGVGRDTQYF. DNA of the CDR3: TGTGCCAGCAGTGAAGTGGGGGTGGGGAGAGATACGCAGTATTTT.

The CDR3 region is CASSTSGSPNEQFF. The DNA of the CDR3 is TGTGCCAGCAGCACTAGCGGGAGCCCCAATGAGCAGTTCTTC. The rearrangement links TRBV7-3 to TRBJ2-1, with 11 bases lining up with TRBD2. The CDR3 totals 14 residues. The J segment lost 6 bases and the V segment lost 5 bases, leaving 3 bases of the junction unmatched. Germline CDR1 is SGHTA and CDR2 is FQGTGA.

In DNA, the CDR3 is TGTGCCAGCAGGGACCCCGGGGATGAGCAGTTCTTC. Translating it yields CASRDPGDEQFF. The chain carries TRBV28 and TRBJ2-1; D perhaps matches TRBD2 (5 bases). V lost 6 bases and J 8 bases, leaving 11 bases between the germline ends. Germline CDR1 reads MDHEN; CDR2 reads SYDVKM. The CDR3 contains 12 residues.

Concerning this clone itself: At the DNA level, this CDR3 is encoded by other sequences in the same sample as well. The V gene is TRBV18, the J gene TRBJ2-7; D unclear. Per the germline V gene, CDR1 is KGHSH and CDR2 is LQKENI. Trimming shortened V by 3 bases and J by 3 bases, and 9 bases separated the two germline ends. This CDR3 spans 13 amino acids. The CDR3 nucleotides read TGTGCCAGCTCACCTCATCCTAGCTACGAGCAGTACTTC. It encodes CASSPHPSYEQYF.

The chain joins TRBV5-1 to TRBJ2-3; a possible D gene is TRBD1 (7 bases). Trimming removed 0 bases from V and 3 bases from J, with 17 bases in between. Per germline, CDR1 SGHRS and CDR2 YFSETQ. The CDR3 extends over 17 amino acids. The CDR3 loop is CASSLALGGGRTDTQYF. The CDR3 region has the DNA TGCGCCAGCAGCTTGGCCTTAGGAGGGGGCCGTACAGATACGCAGTATTTT.

V usage is TRBV18 and J usage is TRBJ2-7, with 9 bases that match TRBD1. After removal of 5 bases from V and 0 bases from J, the junction contained 5 bases not matched to a gene. CDR1 KGHSH and CDR2 LQKENI come from the germline V gene. The CDR3 runs 15 residues. The CDR3 region is CASSGRDRDSYEQYF. DNA of the CDR3: TGTGCCAGCTCAGGCCGGGACAGGGACTCCTACGAGCAGTACTTC.